The 18 T cell receptor beta chains listed next were all sequenced from one sample in a study of T cell responses to AZD1222 COVID-19 vaccine. Profiling relied on immunoSEQ multiplex PCR, and the TCRdb table lists in-frame clones only, not all of them. The repertoire includes approximately 70,000 clones, roughly 85% of them detected once, and just over 20% sits in the top ten. The sample here was peripheral blood, taken on day 0 of AZD1222 vaccination. The receptors come from an adult in good health.

CDR3 DNA sequence: TGTGCCAGCTCACCACTCAAGGGCCTCACCGGGGAGCTGTTTTTT. Its protein is CASSPLKGLTGELFF. V and J are TRBV18 and TRBJ2-2, with D unresolved. This CDR3 has 15 amino acids. Per germline, CDR1 KGHSH and CDR2 LQKENI. Between the trimmed V and J ends, which lost 1 base and 4 bases, there was a span of 10 bases.

The genes are TRBV5-5 and TRBJ1-1, with unresolved D. The V end lost 1 base, the J end lost 1 base, and 11 bases lay between the germline ends. The CDR3 spans 15 residues. The germline gives CDR1 SGHKS, CDR2 YYEKEE (reference sequence). The CDR3 DNA reads as TGTGCCAGCAGCTTGAATGGACTGCCGAACACTGAAGCTTTCTTT. Amino acids: CASSLNGLPNTEAFF. Complete variable domain (other parts from reference TRBV5-5 and TRBJ1-1): DAGVTQSPTHLIKTRGQQVTLRCSPISGHKSVSWYQQVLGQGPQFIFQYYEKEERGRGNFPDRFSARQFPNYSSELNVNALLLGDSALYLCASSLNGLPNTEAFFGQGTRLTVV.

The chain employs TRBV24-1 and TRBJ1-6, with D unclear. With 12 bases removed from V and 14 bases from J, the gap between germline ends came to 10 bases. This CDR3 contains 9 residues. Per germline, CDR1 KGHDR and CDR2 SFDVKD. In nucleotides, the CDR3 is TGTGCCTCATCTCGGACCCTCCACTTT. Protein sequence: CASSRTLHF.

The chain has TRBV7-9 and TRBJ2-7, with 9 bases that match TRBD2. There are 15 residues in the CDR3. J lost 1 base, V lost 5 bases, and 6 bases had no gene match. Germline CDR1 and CDR2: SEHNR and FQNEAQ (reference sequence). CDR3 nucleotide sequence: TGTGCCAGCAGCAATAGCGGGGGAGGGTCCTACGAGCAGTACTTC. Its translation: CASSNSGGGSYEQYF.

The CDR3 bases are TGTGCCAGCAGCCCCCGGGTAGGGGGAGGCAATCAGCCCCAGCATTTT. Its translation is CASSPRVGGGNQPQHF. V usage is TRBV4-2 and J usage is TRBJ1-5; TRBD1 is a possible D gene (6 bases). V was clipped by 4 bases and J by 2 bases, with 15 bases between them. The CDR3 has 16 residues. CDR1 and CDR2 from the germline V gene are LGHNA and YNFKEQ.

The rearrangement joins TRBV7-9 to TRBJ2-7, with D perhaps matching TRBD1 (6 bases). CDR3 length: 15 residues. CDR1 is SEHNR and CDR2 is FQNEAQ in the germline V gene (reference sequence). Trimming removed 5 bases at V and 1 base at J, with 15 bases between. Here the CDR3 DNA reads TGTGCCAGCAGCAATTATAGACAGGCTTCCTACGAGCAGTACTTC. Translation gives CASSNYRQASYEQYF.

There are a few counts of this clone. The chain carries TRBV2 and TRBJ1-3, with D possibly matching TRBD1 (5 bases). CDR1 and CDR2 from the germline V gene are SNHLY and FYNNEI. Trimming cost V 4 bases and J 13 bases, with 14 bases left between them. The CDR3 is made up of 12 amino acids. The DNA of the CDR3 is TGTGCCAGCAGTGTACAGGCCTGGGGGATATATTTT. This sequence encodes CASSVQAWGIYF.

This chain uses TRBV27 with TRBJ1-6; no reliable D call. The V end was cut by 4 bases, the J end by 10 bases, with 11 bases between. Germline V gives CDR1 MNHEY, CDR2 SMNVEV (reference sequence). The CDR3 totals 13 residues. The CDR3 DNA is TGTGCCAGCAGTTACGGGGTGGGATCACCCCTCCACTTT. Its protein is CASSYGVGSPLHF.

The rearrangement links TRBV19 to TRBJ1-1, with 11 nucleotides matching TRBD1. In germline, CDR1 is LNHDA, CDR2 SQIVND (reference sequence). The CDR3 has 16 residues. V was clipped by 5 bases and J by 1 base; unmatched bases: 6. The CDR3 reads CASSSLGQGANTEAFF. CDR3 coding DNA: TGTGCCAGTAGTTCGCTCGGACAGGGGGCGAACACTGAAGCTTTCTTT.

This CDR3 reads CASSLVRNGGYGYTF. The CDR3 region has the DNA TGTGCCAGCAGCTTAGTCAGGAATGGGGGCTATGGCTACACCTTC. J is TRBJ1-2 and V is TRBV7-9; D is perhaps TRBD1 (5 bases). The germline V gene encodes CDR1 SEHNR and CDR2 FQNEAQ (reference sequence). This CDR3 comprises 15 residues. V shed 1 base and J shed 4 bases, with 13 bases lying between them.

The V and J genes are TRBV7-6 and TRBJ2-2; tentative D call: TRBD2 (6 bases). Germline V gives CDR1 SGHVS, CDR2 FNYEAQ. The ends were cut back, 6 bases at V and 0 bases at J, with 26 bases in the middle. This CDR3 is built from 20 residues. DNA for the CDR3: TGTGCCAGCAGTTCTACCGGGACTCCAGGCCCCGGGTCGAACACCGGGGAGCTGTTTTTT. As protein: CASSSTGTPGPGSNTGELFF.

The V and J genes are TRBV6-5 and TRBJ1-6, with 8 bases fitting TRBD1. Germline trimming cut 6 bases from V and 7 bases from J; bases unmatched to any gene: 8. Germline CDR1 MNHEY, CDR2 SVGAGI. The CDR3 spans 15 residues. CDR3: CASRPQGAANSPLHF. DNA for the CDR3: TGTGCCAGCAGGCCCCAGGGGGCCGCGAATTCACCCCTCCACTTT.

The rearrangement links TRBV4-1 to TRBJ1-2; the D is unclear. V was pared by 3 bases and J by 0 bases, with 11 bases between. Germline V gives CDR1 MGHRA, CDR2 YSYEKL. This CDR3 comprises 15 residues. CDR3 nucleotides: TGCGCCAGCAGCCAGAGGGAGGATGCTAACTATGGCTACACCTTC. Its protein is CASSQREDANYGYTF.

The rearrangement links TRBV10-3 to TRBJ1-5, with D possibly TRBD1 on 6 matching bases. Trimming cost V 10 bases and J 5 bases, with 15 bases left between them. The CDR3 is made up of 13 amino acids. The germline V gene encodes CDR1 ENHRY and CDR2 SYGVKD. The CDR3 nucleotides are TGTGCCACAGCCAGGGGAGAGGATCAGCCCCAGCATTTT. It translates to CATARGEDQPQHF.

The chain links TRBV7-8 to TRBJ2-7, with 11 bases fitting TRBD2. V shed 5 bases and J 1 base; nucleotides not matched to a gene: 7. There are 16 residues in the CDR3. Germline assignment: CDR1 SGHVS and CDR2 FQNEAQ. CDR3 loop: CASSPLTSGESYEQYF. CDR3 DNA: TGTGCCAGCAGCCCACTGACTAGCGGGGAATCCTACGAGCAGTACTTC.

The chain links TRBV21-1 to TRBJ1-2. TRBV21-1 is noted as a pseudogene. The CDR3 has 11 amino acids. The CDR3 DNA follows: TGTGCCGGGGGGGACCTCTATGGCTACACCTTC. Protein product: CAGGDLYGYTF.

The chain recombines TRBV7-2 with TRBJ1-2, with D tentatively TRBD1 (5 bases). The V end was cut by 2 bases, the J end by 3 bases, with 10 bases between. The CDR3 sequence is 14 residues long. The germline V gene has CDR1 SGHTA and CDR2 FQGNSA. CDR3 bases: TGTGCCAGCAGCTTAATGGGGCAAGACTATGGCTACACCTTC. Its protein is CASSLMGQDYGYTF.

CDR3 in amino acids: CASSPDAGTGPRGANVLTF. CDR3 in DNA: TGCGCCAGCAGCCCGGACGCCGGGACAGGCCCTAGAGGGGCCAACGTCCTGACTTTC. This chain joins TRBV5-1 and TRBJ2-6, with TRBD1 matching over 8 bases. The germline V gene encodes CDR1 SGHRS and CDR2 YFSETQ. The V segment lost 4 bases and the J segment 4 bases; nucleotides outside the gene matches: 16. This CDR3 region has 19 residues.